This T cell receptor beta chain was obtained from a study of cytomegalovirus exposure and HLA in healthy donors. Study results and limitations: Roughly even sequencing depth across donors was the assumption behind the presence/absence analyses.

The PCR had 60 Vbeta and 13 Jbeta primers. The protocol was immunoSEQ multiplex PCR, while the TCRdb copy is restricted to in-frame clones and leaves out a portion. The data show around 140,000 clones, roughly 79% seen once. V was clipped by 2 bases and J by 7 bases, with 11 bases between them. There are 14 residues in the CDR3. CDR1 is MNHNS, CDR2 SASEGT, per germline. In the case of this clone: Its cognate antigen is unknown.

The receptor was isolated from a woman in her thirties or forties in good health and CMV-seronegative. Input material: PBMCs. V and J are TRBV6-1 and TRBJ2-2; D not resolved. This chain's CDR3 is CASSELAALGELFF. CDR3 nucleotide sequence: TGTGCCAGCAGTGAATTGGCGGCCCTCGGGGAGCTGTTTTTT.